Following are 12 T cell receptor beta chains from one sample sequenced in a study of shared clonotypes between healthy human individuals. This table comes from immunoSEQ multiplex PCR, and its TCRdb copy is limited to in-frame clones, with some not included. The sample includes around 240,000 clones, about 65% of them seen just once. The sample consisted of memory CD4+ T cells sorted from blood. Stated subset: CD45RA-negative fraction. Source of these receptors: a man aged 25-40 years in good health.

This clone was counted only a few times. CDR3 amino acids: CASSLEVEYYNEQFF. CDR3 in DNA: TGTGCCAGCAGCTTAGAGGTGGAGTACTACAATGAGCAGTTCTTC. This chain links TRBV7-9 with TRBJ2-1; no clear D. In germline, CDR1 is SEHNR, CDR2 FQNEAQ (reference sequence). The V and J ends lost 1 base and 3 bases respectively, with 10 bases between them. The CDR3 is 15 amino acids.

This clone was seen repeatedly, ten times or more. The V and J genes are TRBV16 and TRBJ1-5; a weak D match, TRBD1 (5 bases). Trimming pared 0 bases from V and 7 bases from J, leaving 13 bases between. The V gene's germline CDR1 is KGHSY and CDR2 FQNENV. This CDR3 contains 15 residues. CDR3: CASSQSSGVRQPQHF. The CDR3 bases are TGTGCCAGCAGCCAATCATCGGGGGTAAGGCAGCCCCAGCATTTT. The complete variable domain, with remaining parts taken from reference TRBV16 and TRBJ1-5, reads GEEVAQTPKHLVRGEGQKAKLYCAPIKGHSYVFWYQQVLKNEFKFLISFQNENVFDETGMPKERFSAKCLPNSPCSLEIQATKLEDSAVYFCASSQSSGVRQPQHFGDGTRLSIL.

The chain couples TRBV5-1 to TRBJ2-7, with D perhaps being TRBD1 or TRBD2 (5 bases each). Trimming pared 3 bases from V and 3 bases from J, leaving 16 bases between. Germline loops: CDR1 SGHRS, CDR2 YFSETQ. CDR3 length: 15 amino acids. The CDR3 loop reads CASSSDSRRGYEQYF. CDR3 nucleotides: TGCGCCAGCAGCTCGGACTCCCGAAGGGGCTACGAGCAGTACTTC.

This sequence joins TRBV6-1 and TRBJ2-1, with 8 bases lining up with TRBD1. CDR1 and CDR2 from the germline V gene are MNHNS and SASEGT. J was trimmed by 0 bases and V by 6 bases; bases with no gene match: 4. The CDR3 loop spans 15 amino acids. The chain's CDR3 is CASRGTGASYNEQFF. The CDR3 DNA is TGTGCCAGCAGGGGGACAGGAGCCTCCTACAATGAGCAGTTCTTC.

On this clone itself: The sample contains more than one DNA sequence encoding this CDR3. The CDR3: CASSLGLAGGRTGELFF. For the CDR3, the DNA is TGCGCCAGCAGCTTGGGGCTAGCGGGAGGGCGGACCGGGGAGCTGTTTTTT. The chain has TRBV5-1 and TRBJ2-2; TRBD2 matches 12 bases. J lost 5 bases, V lost 0 bases, and 5 bases had no gene match. The CDR3 has 17 amino acids. Germline V gives CDR1 SGHRS, CDR2 YFSETQ.

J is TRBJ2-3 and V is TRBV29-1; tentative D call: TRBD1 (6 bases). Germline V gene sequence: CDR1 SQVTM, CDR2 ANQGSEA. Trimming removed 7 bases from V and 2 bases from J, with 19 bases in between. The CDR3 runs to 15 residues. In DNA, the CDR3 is TGCAGCGCCGAGCCGACCTGGACAGCCACAGATACGCAGTATTTT. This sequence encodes CSAEPTWTATDTQYF.

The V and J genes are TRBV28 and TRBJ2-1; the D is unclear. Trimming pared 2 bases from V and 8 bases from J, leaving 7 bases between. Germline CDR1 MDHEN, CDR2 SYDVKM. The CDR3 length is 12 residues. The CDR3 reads CASSLLRDEQFF. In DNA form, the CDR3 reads TGTGCCAGCAGTTTACTCAGAGATGAGCAGTTCTTC.

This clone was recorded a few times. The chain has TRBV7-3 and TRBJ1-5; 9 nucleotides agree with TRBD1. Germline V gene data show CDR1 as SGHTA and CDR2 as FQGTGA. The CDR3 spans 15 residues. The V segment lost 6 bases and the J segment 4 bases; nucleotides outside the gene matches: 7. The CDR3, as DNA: TGTGCCAGCAGTCGAGGGACAGGGACGAATCAGCCCCAGCATTTT. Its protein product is CASSRGTGTNQPQHF.

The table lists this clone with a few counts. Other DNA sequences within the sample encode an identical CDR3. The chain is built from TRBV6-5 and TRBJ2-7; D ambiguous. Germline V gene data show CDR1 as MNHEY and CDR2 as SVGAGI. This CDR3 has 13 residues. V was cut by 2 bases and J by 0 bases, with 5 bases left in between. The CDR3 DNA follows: TGTGCCAGCAGTTACACGGGCTCCTACGAGCAGTACTTC. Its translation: CASSYTGSYEQYF.

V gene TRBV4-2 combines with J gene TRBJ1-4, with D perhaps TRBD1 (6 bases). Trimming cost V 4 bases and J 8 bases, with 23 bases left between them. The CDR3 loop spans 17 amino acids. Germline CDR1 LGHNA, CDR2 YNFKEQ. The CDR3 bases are TGTGCCAGCAGCCCGAGAGGGGGGGGCGCCGGTGGGGAAAAACTGTTTTTT. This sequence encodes CASSPRGGGAGGEKLFF.

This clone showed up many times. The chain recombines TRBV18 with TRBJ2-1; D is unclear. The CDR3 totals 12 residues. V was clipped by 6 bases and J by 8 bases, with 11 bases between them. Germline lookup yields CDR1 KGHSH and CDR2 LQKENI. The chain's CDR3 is CASSPTGDEQFF. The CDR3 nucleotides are TGTGCCAGCTCTCCCACCGGTGATGAGCAGTTCTTC.

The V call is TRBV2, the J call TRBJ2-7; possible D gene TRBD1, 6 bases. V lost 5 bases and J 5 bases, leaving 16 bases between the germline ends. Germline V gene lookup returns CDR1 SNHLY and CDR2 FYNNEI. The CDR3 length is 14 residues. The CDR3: CASSNSGAVDEQYF. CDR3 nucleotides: TGTGCCAGCAGTAACTCAGGGGCGGTCGACGAGCAGTACTTC.